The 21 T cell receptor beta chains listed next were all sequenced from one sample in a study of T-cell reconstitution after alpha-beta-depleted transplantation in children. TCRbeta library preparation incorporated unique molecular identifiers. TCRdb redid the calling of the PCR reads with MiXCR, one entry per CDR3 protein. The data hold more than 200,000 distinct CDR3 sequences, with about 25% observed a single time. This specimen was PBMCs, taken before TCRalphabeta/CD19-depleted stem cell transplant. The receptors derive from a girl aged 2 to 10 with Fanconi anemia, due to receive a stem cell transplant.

Here the CDR3 reads CASSERQGKETQYF. The DNA for the CDR3 is TGTGCCAGCAGTGAACGACAGGGGAAAGAGACCCAGTACTTC. The rearrangement joins TRBV2 to TRBJ2-5; 8 bases are a match to TRBD1. The CDR3 covers 14 residues. V trimming: 2 bases; J trimming: 3 bases; junction bases outside the gene matches: 2. Germline CDR1 and CDR2: SNHLY and FYNNEI.

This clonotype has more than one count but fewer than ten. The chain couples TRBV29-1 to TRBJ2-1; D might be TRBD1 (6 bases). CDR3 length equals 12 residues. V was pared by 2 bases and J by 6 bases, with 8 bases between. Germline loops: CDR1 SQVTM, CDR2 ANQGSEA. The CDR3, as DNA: TGCAGCGTTGAAATAGGGGGCAATGAGCAGTTCTTC. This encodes CSVEIGGNEQFF.

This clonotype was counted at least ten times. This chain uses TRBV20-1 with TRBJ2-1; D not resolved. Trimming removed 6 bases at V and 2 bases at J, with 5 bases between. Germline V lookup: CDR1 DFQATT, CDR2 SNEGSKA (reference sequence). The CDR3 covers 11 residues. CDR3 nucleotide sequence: TGCAGTGCAGAGACCTACAATGAGCAGTTCTTC. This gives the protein CSAETYNEQFF.

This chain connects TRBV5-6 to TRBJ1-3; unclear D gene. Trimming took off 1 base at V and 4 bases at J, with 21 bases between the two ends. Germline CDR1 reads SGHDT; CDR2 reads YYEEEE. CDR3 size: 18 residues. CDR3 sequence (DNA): TGTGCCAGCAGCTTGTCCGCAGCGACTACTCCTCTGGGAAACACCATATATTTT. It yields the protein CASSLSAATTPLGNTIYF.

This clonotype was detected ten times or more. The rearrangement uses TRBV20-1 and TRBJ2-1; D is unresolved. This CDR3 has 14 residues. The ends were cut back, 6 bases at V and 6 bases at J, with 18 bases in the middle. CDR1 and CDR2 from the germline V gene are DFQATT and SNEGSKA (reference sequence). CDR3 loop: CSALDMLFTNEQFF. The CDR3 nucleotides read TGCAGTGCCCTAGACATGTTGTTTACCAATGAGCAGTTCTTC.

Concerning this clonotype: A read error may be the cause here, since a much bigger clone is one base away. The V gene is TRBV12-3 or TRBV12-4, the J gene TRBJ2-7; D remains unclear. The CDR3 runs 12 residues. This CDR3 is CTSSSMKGLRDF. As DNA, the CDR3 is TGTACCAGCAGTAGCATGAAGGGCTTAAGGGACTTC.

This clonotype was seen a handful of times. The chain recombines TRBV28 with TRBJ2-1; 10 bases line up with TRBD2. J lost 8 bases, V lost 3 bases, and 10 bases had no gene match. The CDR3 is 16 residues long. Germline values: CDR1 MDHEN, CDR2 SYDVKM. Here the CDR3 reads CASSFGGLLAGDEQFF. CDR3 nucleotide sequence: TGTGCCAGCAGTTTCGGCGGCCTCCTAGCGGGAGATGAGCAGTTCTTC.

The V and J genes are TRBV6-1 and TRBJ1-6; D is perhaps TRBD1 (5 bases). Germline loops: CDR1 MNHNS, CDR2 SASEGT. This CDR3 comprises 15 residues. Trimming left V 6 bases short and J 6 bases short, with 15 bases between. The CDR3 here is CASSFGGDFNSPLHF. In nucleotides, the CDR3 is TGTGCCAGCAGCTTCGGTGGGGACTTTAATTCACCCCTCCACTTT.

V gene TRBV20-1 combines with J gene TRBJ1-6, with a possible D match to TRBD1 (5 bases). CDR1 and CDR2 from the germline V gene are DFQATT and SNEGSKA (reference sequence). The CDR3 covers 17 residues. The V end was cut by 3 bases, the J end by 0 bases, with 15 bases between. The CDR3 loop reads CSARVREASSYNSPLHF. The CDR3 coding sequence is TGCAGTGCTAGGGTCAGGGAGGCGAGCTCCTATAATTCACCCCTCCACTTT.

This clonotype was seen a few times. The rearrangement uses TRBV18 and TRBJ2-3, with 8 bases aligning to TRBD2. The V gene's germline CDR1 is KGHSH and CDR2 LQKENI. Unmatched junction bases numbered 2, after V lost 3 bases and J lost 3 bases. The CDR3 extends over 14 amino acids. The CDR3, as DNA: TGTGCCAGCTCACCCACTAGCGGAACAGATACGCAGTATTTT. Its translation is CASSPTSGTDTQYF.

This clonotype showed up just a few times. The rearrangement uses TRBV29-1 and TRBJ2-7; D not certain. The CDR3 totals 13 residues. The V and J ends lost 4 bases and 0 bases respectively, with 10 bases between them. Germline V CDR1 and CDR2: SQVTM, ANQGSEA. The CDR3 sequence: CSVVVGYSYEQYF. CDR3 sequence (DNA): TGCAGCGTTGTCGTGGGCTACTCCTACGAGCAGTACTTC.

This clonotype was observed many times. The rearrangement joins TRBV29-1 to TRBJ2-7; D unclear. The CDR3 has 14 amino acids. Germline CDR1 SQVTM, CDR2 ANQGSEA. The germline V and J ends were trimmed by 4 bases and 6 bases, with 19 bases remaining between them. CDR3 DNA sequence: TGCAGCGTTGTAAAGGACCAGGATGGCTCCGAGCAGTACTTC. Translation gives CSVVKDQDGSEQYF.

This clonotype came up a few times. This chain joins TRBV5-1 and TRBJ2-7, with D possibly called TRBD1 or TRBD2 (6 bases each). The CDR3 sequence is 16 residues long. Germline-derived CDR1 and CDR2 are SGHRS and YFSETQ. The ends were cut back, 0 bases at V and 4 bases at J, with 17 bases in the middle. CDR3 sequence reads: CASSLAKGGGAYEQYF. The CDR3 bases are TGCGCCAGCAGCTTGGCTAAAGGGGGAGGCGCATACGAGCAGTACTTC.

CDR3 in amino acids: CASSPGKGGSNSYNEQFF. CDR3 DNA: TGTGCCAGCTCACCAGGGAAAGGGGGCTCCAACTCCTACAATGAGCAGTTCTTC. V is TRBV18 and J is TRBJ2-1, with TRBD1 matching over 7 bases. Germline lookup yields CDR1 KGHSH and CDR2 LQKENI. After removal of 2 bases from V and 0 bases from J, the junction contained 10 bases not matched to a gene. CDR3 size: 18 residues.

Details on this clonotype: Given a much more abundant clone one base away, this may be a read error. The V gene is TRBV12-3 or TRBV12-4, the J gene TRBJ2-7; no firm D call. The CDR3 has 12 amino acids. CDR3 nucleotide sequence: TGTGCCAACAGTCGACCCATCGGGGAGCAGTACTTC. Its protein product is CANSRPIGEQYF.

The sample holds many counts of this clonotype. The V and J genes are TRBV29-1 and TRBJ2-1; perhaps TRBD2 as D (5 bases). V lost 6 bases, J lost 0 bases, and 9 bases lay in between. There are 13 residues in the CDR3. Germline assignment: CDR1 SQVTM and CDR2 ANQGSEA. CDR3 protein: CSVRGTSYNEQFF. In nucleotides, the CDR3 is TGCAGCGTCCGGGGAACCTCCTACAATGAGCAGTTCTTC.

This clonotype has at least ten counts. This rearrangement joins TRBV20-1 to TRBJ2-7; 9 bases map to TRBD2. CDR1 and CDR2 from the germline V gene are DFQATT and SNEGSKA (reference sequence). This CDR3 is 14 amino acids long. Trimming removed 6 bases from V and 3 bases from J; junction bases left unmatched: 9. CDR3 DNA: TGCAGTGCCCAAAGCGGGGGGTATCTCTACGAGCAGTACTTC. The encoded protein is CSAQSGGYLYEQYF.

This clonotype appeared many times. DNA for the CDR3: TGCAGTGCTAGGGACCTCAGGAGGGGGAATGAGCAGTTCTTC. It specifies CSARDLRRGNEQFF. This sequence joins TRBV20-1 and TRBJ2-1; the D call may be TRBD1 or TRBD2 (6 bases each). Germline CDR1 and CDR2: DFQATT and SNEGSKA (reference sequence). The V gene lost 3 bases and the J gene lost 7 bases, with 16 bases spanning the gap. This CDR3 contains 14 residues.

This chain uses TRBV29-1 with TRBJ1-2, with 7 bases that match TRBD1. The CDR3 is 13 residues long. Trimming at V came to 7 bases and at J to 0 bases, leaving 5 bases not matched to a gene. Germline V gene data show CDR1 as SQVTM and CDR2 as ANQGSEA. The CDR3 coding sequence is TGCAGCGCCACAGGGGAGGCTAACTATGGCTACACCTTC. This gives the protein CSATGEANYGYTF.

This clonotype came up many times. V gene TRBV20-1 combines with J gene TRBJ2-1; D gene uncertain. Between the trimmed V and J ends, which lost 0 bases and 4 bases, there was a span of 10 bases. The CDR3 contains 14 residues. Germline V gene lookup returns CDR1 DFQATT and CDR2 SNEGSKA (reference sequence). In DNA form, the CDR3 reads TGCAGTGCTAGAGAAGGGCTTGGGTACAATGAGCAGTTCTTC. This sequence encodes CSAREGLGYNEQFF.

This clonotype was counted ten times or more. The CDR3 loop reads CAISRDGSNEQFF. The CDR3 DNA sequence: TGTGCCATCAGCCGGGACGGAAGCAATGAGCAGTTCTTC. V gene TRBV10-3 combines with J gene TRBJ2-1; the D gene could be TRBD1 or TRBD2 (5 bases each). The V end was cut by 6 bases, the J end by 6 bases, with 12 bases between. The CDR3 contains 13 residues. The germline gives CDR1 ENHRY, CDR2 SYGVKD.